Sequencing of this T cell receptor beta chain was carried out in a study of T cell responses to AZD1222 COVID-19 vaccine. General observations from the study: Every sample of the repertoires postdated the peak T cell response. The donors showed a predominance of white British ancestry and of females, with possible underestimation of clonal diversity.

Only in-frame clones appear in the TCRdb table, and some are missing; sequencing was by immunoSEQ multiplex PCR. Here the sample spans 40,000 or so clones, approximately 80% being singletons. V gave up 6 bases and J gave up 7 bases, with 13 bases separating them. CDR1 and CDR2 from the germline V gene are MNHEY and SVGAGI. This CDR3 is 14 amino acids long. This clone was seen only a few times. Its antigen is currently unknown. J is TRBJ1-6 and V is TRBV6-5, with no clear D. Specimen: peripheral blood, collected 28 days after the second AZD1222 dose. The sequence came from an adult who received the AZD1222 COVID-19 vaccine. This CDR3 reads CASRRPDGNSPLHF. The CDR3 DNA follows: TGTGCCAGCAGGCGCCCGGACGGCAATTCACCCCTCCACTTT.